These 5 T cell receptor beta chains came from one sample sequenced in a study of immune characteristics of hereditary and idiopathic chronic pancreatitis. Using immunoSEQ multiplex PCR, the repertoire was profiled, and TCRdb retains in-frame clones only, with some absent. The table includes about 13,000 clones, around four fifths detected once. The pancreas tissue came from patients undergoing total pancreatectomy with islet autotransplantation. Sequenced sample: pancreas tissue with hereditary chronic pancreatitis. The source is a human donor with chronic pancreatitis.

In this sample, this clone turned up a few times. V gene TRBV19 combines with J gene TRBJ2-5, with 8 nucleotides matching TRBD2. V was pared by 3 bases and J by 5 bases, with 11 bases of the junction left unmatched. The germline gives CDR1 LNHDA, CDR2 SQIVND (reference sequence). The CDR3 has 16 residues. CDR3 loop: CASSIRRMREAETQYF. For the CDR3, the DNA is TGTGCCAGTAGTATCCGACGAATGCGGGAGGCGGAGACCCAGTACTTC.

This rearrangement joins TRBV29-1 to TRBJ1-5, with 8 bases fitting TRBD1. The V gene's germline CDR1 is SQVTM and CDR2 ANQGSEA. With 5 bases clipped from V and 2 bases from J, the junction kept 2 bases outside the gene matches. This CDR3 has 13 residues. CDR3 in amino acids: CSVLQGGNQPQHF. The CDR3 DNA is TGCAGCGTTCTACAGGGGGGCAATCAGCCCCAGCATTTT.

This rearrangement joins TRBV10-3 to TRBJ1-6, with TRBD1 as a possible D gene (5 bases). Germline CDR1 is ENHRY and CDR2 is SYGVKD. The ends were cut back, 6 bases at V and 1 base at J, with 13 bases in the middle. The CDR3 contains 16 residues. The CDR3 DNA follows: TGTGCCATCAGCGACGGTTCAGGGTCCTATAATTCACCCCTCCACTTT. Protein: CAISDGSGSYNSPLHF.

CDR3 sequence (DNA): TGTGCCAGCAGCGGAAGCGGGAGCTCCTACAATGAGCAGTTCTTC. Translating it yields CASSGSGSSYNEQFF. This chain uses TRBV9 with TRBJ2-1; 8 bases agree with TRBD2. CDR3 size: 15 residues. The V and J ends lost 3 bases and 0 bases, in that order; junction bases with no gene match: 2. CDR1 is SGDLS and CDR2 is YYNGEE in the germline V gene.

This sequence joins TRBV5-1 and TRBJ2-5; TRBD2 might be the D (6 bases). Per the germline V gene, CDR1 is SGHRS and CDR2 is YFSETQ. The V end lost 6 bases, the J end lost 2 bases, and 11 bases lay between the germline ends. The CDR3 is 13 amino acids. The CDR3 coding sequence is TGCGCCAGCAAGCGGGTTCCTCAAGAGACCCAGTACTTC. Its protein is CASKRVPQETQYF.